This T cell receptor beta chain was profiled in a study of control samples from healthy donors and cancer patients. Profiling relied on immunoSEQ multiplex PCR, and the TCRdb table lists in-frame clones only, not all of them. The sample contains 80,000 or so clones, around 95% of which appear only once. V shed 1 base and J shed 8 bases, with 14 bases lying between them. CDR1 is SNHLY and CDR2 is FYNNEI in the germline V gene. The CDR3 totals 14 residues. The source material was blood. This chain joins TRBV2 and TRBJ1-2, with D possibly matching TRBD1 (5 bases). The clonotype originates from a woman aged 40 to 50 in good health. This chain's CDR3 is CASSEGRGVYGYTF. CDR3 DNA sequence: TGTGCCAGCAGTGAAGGAAGGGGCGTCTACGGCTACACCTTC.